The 9 T cell receptor beta chains below all came from one sample that was sequenced in a study of CD8 T cells in Susac syndrome. When the RNA was reverse transcribed, random hexamers were used with an input of roughly 0.5 to 1 ug. TCRdb used MiXCR to reprocess the immunoSEQ multiplex PCR reads, holding one entry per CDR3 protein. This repertoire shows roughly 190,000 distinct CDR3 sequences, more than 90% found once; its top ten account for 0.09% to 0.1%. What was sequenced was CD4+ T cells from PBMCs. The receptors were gathered from a human donor with Susac syndrome.

This chain uses TRBV6-5 with TRBJ1-6; D is possibly TRBD1 (6 bases). Trimming stripped 6 bases from V and 7 bases from J, with 16 bases between. Germline V gene lookup returns CDR1 MNHEY and CDR2 SVGAGI. CDR3 length equals 15 residues. For the CDR3, the DNA is TGTGCCAGCAGCCGACTTGGACAGAGGAATTCACCCCTCCACTTT. Protein product: CASSRLGQRNSPLHF.

V and J are TRBV23-1 and TRBJ2-6; D unresolved. TRBV23-1 belongs to the ORF category, with a function that is uncertain. Trimming left V 0 bases short and J 2 bases short, with 14 bases between. The length of the CDR3 is 18 residues. The CDR3 sequence: CASSQSATLLTGANVLTF. CDR3 bases: TGCGCCAGCAGTCAATCCGCCACTTTATTAACTGGGGCCAACGTCCTGACTTTC.

The rearrangement joins TRBV2 to TRBJ1-5; D not certain. CDR1 is SNHLY and CDR2 is FYNNEI in the germline V gene. The CDR3 is 15 amino acids. V lost 6 bases and J lost 2, with 14 bases in between. This CDR3 is CASRVSPMGNQPQHF. The CDR3 DNA sequence: TGTGCCAGCAGGGTCTCGCCGATGGGCAATCAGCCCCAGCATTTT.

CDR3: CASTSGGASTDTQYF. The CDR3 nucleotides are TGTGCCAGCACCTCCGGGGGGGCTAGCACAGATACGCAGTATTTT. V is TRBV5-4 and J is TRBJ2-3, with 8 bases identical to TRBD2. The length of the CDR3 is 15 residues. Germline V CDR1 and CDR2: SGHNT, YYREEE (reference sequence). With V trimmed by 6 bases and J by 0 bases, 6 bases remained unmatched.

The chain joins TRBV30 to TRBJ1-1; D is unclear. V lost 4 bases to trimming and J lost 9 bases, with 15 bases between them. Germline CDR1 reads GTSNPN; CDR2 reads SVGIG (reference sequence). The CDR3 is 12 residues long. The CDR3 DNA follows: TGTGCCTGGACCGACATACGCCTCAAAGCTTTCTTT. Translation gives CAWTDIRLKAFF. Full variable domain (remainder filled in from reference TRBV30 and TRBJ1-1): SQTIHQWPATLVQPVGSPLSLECTVEGTSNPNLYWYRQAAGRGLQLLFYSVGIGQISSEVPQNLSASRPQDRQFILSSKKLLLSDSGFYLCAWTDIRLKAFFGQGTRLTVV.

The chain uses TRBV28 and TRBJ2-2, with TRBD1 matching 8 bases. V shed 6 bases and J 6 bases; nucleotides not matched to a gene: 9. Germline lookup yields CDR1 MDHEN and CDR2 SYDVKM. This CDR3 contains 15 residues. CDR3 coding DNA: TGTGCCAGCAGCCCACTGGACAGGGACGCCGGGGAGCTGTTTTTT. Its protein product is CASSPLDRDAGELFF.

V and J are TRBV3-1 and TRBJ1-6; 7 nucleotides match TRBD1. This CDR3 contains 13 residues. Germline V gives CDR1 LGHDT, CDR2 YNNKEL (reference sequence). V lost 4 bases to trimming and J lost 13 bases; unmatched junction nucleotides: 7. In DNA form, the CDR3 reads TGTGCCAGCAGCCGGGACAGAAGATCCCCCCTCCACTTT. This encodes CASSRDRRSPLHF.

The chain links TRBV29-1 to TRBJ1-2; no clear D gene. Germline V gene lookup returns CDR1 SQVTM and CDR2 ANQGSEA. The V end lost 2 bases, the J end lost 4 bases, and 17 bases lay between the germline ends. The CDR3 loop spans 15 amino acids. This chain's CDR3 is CSVESSADRGYGYTF. The CDR3 DNA is TGCAGCGTTGAAAGTAGTGCTGATAGAGGCTATGGCTACACCTTC.

The chain carries TRBV7-7 and TRBJ2-5; 8 nucleotides align to TRBD2. J lost 5 bases, V lost 4 bases, and 9 bases had no gene match. CDR1 is SSHAT, CDR2 FNYEAQ, per germline (reference sequence). The CDR3 totals 15 residues. The CDR3 region is CASSSTTSVRETQYF. CDR3 bases: TGTGCCAGCAGCTCTACGACTAGCGTTCGGGAGACCCAGTACTTC.